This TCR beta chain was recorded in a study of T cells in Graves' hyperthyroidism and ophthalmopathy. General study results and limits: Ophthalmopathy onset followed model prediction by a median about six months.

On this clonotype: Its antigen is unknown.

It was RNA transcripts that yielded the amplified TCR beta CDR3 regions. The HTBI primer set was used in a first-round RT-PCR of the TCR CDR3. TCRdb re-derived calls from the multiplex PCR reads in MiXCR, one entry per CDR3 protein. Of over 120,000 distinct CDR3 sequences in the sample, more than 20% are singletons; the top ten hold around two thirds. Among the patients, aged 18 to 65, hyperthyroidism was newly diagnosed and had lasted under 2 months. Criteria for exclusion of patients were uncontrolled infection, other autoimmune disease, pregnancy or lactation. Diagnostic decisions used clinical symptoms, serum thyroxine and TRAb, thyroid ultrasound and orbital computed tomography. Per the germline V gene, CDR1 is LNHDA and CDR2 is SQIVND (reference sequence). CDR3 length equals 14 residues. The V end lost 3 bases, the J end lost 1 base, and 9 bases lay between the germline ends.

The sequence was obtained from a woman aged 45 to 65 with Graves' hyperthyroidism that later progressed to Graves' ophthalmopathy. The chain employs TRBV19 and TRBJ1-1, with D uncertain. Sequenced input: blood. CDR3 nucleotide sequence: TGTGCCAGTAGTATTACGAGACGGAACACTGAAGCTTTCTTT. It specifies CASSITRRNTEAFF.